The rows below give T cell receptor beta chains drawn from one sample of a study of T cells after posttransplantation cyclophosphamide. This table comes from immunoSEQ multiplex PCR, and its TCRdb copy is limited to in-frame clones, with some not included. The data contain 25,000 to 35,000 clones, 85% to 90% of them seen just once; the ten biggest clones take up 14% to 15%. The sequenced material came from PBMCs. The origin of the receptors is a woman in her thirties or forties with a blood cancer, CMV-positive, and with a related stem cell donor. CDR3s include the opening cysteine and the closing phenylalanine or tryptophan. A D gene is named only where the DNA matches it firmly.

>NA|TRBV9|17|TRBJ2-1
TGTGCCAGCAGCGCCGCTGGGAGCGGGTTCTCCTACAATGAGCAGTTCTTC
CASSAAGSGFSYNEQFF
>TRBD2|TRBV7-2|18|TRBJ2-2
TGTGCCAGCAGCTTAGGAGTCCCGGGACTAGTGGGGCTCGGGGAGCTGTTTTTT
CASSLGVPGLVGLGELFF
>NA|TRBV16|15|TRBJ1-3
TGTGCCAGCAGCCAATCGTCGAGCGCTGGAAACACCATATATTTT
CASSQSSSAGNTIYF
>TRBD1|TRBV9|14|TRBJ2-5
TGTGCCAGCACTACTATGAGACAGGGCCAGACCCAGTACTTC
CASTTMRQGQTQYF
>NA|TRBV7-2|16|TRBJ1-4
TGTGCCAGCAGCTTTGTAAGATTCGGACAATCGGAAAAACTGTTTTTT
CASSFVRFGQSEKLFF
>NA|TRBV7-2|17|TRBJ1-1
TGTGCCAGCAGCCCCTGGGGAGGGGGGGGGATCAACACTGAAGCTTTCTTT
CASSPWGGGGINTEAFF
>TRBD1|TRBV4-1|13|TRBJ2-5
TGCGCCAGCAGCCAGGGGACAGTTGAGACCCAGTACTTC
CASSQGTVETQYF
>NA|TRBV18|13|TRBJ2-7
TGTGCCAGCTCTCGAGCGGATTCCTACGAGCAGTACTTC
CASSRADSYEQYF
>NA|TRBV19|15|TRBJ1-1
TGTGCCAGTAGTATGAGAGGGATAGGCCTCACTGAAGCTTTCTTT
CASSMRGIGLTEAFF
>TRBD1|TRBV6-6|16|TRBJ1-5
TGTGCCAGCAGTTACCCGGGACAGGGGGCCGGTCAGCCCCAGCATTTT
CASSYPGQGAGQPQHF
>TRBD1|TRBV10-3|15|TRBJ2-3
TGTGCCATCAGTTCGGACAGGGCCCGCACAGATACGCAGTATTTT
CAISSDRARTDTQYF
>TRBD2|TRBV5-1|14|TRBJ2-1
TGCGCCAGCACTAGCGGGGGGGCCTACAATGAGCAGTTCTTC
CASTSGGAYNEQFF
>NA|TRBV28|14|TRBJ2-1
TGTGCCAGCAGTTTCAGGATATCCTACAATGAGCAGTTCTTC
CASSFRISYNEQFF
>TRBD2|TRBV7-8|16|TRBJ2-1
TGTGCCAGCAGCTTAAGAGGAGCGGGGGGATACAATGAGCAGTTCTTC
CASSLRGAGGYNEQFF
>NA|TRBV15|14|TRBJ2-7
TGTGCCACCAGCACCAGAATGGCAGGGCGCGAGCAGTACTTC
CATSTRMAGREQYF